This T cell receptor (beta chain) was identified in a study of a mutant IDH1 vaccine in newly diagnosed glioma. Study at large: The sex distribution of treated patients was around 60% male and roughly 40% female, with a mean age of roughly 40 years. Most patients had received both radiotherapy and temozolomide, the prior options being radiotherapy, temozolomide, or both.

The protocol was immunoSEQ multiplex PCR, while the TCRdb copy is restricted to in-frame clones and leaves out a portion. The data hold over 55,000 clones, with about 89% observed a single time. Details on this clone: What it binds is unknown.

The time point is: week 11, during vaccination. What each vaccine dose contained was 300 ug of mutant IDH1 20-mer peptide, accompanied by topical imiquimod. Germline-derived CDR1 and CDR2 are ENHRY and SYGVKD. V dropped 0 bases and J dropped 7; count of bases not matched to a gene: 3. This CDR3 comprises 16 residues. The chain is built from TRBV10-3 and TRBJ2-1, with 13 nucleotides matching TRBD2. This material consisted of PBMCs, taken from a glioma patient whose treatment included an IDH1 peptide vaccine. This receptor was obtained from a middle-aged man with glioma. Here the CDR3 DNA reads TGTGCCATCAGTGAGTCACTAGCGGGAGGGGAGAATGAGCAGTTCTTC. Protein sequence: CAISESLAGGENEQFF.